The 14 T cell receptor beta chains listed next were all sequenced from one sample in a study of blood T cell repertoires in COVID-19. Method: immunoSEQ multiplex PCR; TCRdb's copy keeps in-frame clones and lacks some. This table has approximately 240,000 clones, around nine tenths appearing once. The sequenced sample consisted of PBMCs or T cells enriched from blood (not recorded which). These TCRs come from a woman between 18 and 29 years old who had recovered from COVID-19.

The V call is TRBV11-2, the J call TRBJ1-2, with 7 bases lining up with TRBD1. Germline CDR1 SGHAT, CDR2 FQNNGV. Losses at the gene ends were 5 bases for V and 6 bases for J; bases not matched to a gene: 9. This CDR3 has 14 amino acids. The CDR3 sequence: CASSVGQTINGYTF. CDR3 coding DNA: TGTGCCAGCAGCGTGGGACAGACGATTAATGGCTACACCTTC.

CDR3 loop: CASSRSGVYTDTQYF. In DNA, the CDR3 is TGTGCCAGCAGCCGGAGCGGGGTTTACACAGATACGCAGTATTTT. The V gene is TRBV7-3, the J gene TRBJ2-3; 7 bases align to TRBD2. V lost 5 bases, J lost 2 bases, and 7 bases stayed unmatched. The CDR3 spans 15 residues. Germline CDR1 reads SGHTA; CDR2 reads FQGTGA.

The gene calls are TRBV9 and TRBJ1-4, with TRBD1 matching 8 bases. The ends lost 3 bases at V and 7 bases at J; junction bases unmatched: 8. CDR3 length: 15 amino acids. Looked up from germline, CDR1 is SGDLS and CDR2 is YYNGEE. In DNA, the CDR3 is TGTGCCAGCAGCGCCGACGGACAGGGTGGTGAAAAACTGTTTTTT. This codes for CASSADGQGGEKLFF.

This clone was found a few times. The CDR3 DNA follows: TGTGCCAGCTCACCACCGCGCCGGGAGATGAGCAACGAGCAGTACTTC. It encodes CASSPPRREMSNEQYF. The gene calls are TRBV18 and TRBJ2-7; weak D call: TRBD2 (6 bases). V was cut by 0 bases and J by 5 bases, with 17 bases left in between. The CDR3 is made up of 16 amino acids. Germline lookup yields CDR1 KGHSH and CDR2 LQKENI.

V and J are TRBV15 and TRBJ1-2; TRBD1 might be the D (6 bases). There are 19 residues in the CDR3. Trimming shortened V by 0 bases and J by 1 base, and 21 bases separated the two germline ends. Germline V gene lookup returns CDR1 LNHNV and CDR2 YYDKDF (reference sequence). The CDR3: CATSRDSLDSWYNNYGYTF. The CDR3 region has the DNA TGTGCCACCAGCAGAGATTCTTTGGACAGTTGGTATAATAACTATGGCTACACCTTC.

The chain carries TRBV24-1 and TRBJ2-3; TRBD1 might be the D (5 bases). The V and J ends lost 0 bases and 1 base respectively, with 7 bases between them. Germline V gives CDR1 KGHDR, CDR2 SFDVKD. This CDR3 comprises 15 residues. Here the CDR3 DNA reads TGTGCCACCAGTGATTTGGGCAGGGGCACAGATACGCAGTATTTT. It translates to CATSDLGRGTDTQYF.

CDR3 loop: CASSLAGQGARGYTF. The CDR3 DNA is TGTGCCAGCAGCTTAGCCGGACAGGGGGCGCGAGGCTACACCTTC. The chain is built from TRBV7-6 and TRBJ1-2, with 11 nucleotides matching TRBD1. The germline CDR1 and CDR2 sequences are SGHVS and FNYEAQ. The CDR3 has 15 amino acids. The junction had 5 bases not matched to a gene; V was cut back by 0 bases and J by 8 bases.

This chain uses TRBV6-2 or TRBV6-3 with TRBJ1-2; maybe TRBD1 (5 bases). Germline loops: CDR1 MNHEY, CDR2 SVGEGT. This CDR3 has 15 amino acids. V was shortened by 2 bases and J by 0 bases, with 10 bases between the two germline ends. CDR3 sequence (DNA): TGTGCCAGCAGTTACGGACAAATGACTAACTATGGCTACACCTTC. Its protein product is CASSYGQMTNYGYTF.

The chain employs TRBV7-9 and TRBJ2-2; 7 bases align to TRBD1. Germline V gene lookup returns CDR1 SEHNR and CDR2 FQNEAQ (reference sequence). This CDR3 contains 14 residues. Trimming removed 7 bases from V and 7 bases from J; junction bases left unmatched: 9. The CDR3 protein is CASTSGQVVGELFF. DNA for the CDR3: TGTGCCAGCACTTCCGGACAGGTGGTCGGGGAGCTGTTTTTT. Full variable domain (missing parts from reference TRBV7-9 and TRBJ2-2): DTGVSQNPRHKITKRGQNVTFRCDPISEHNRLYWYRQTLGQGPEFLTYFQNEAQLEKSRLLSDRFSAERPKGSFSTLEIQRTEQGDSAMYLCASTSGQVVGELFFGEGSRLTVL.

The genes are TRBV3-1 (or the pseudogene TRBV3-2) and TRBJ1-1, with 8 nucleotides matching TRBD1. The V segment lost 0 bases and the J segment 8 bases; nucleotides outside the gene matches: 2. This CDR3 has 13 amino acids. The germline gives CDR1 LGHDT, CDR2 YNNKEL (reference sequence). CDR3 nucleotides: TGTGCCAGCAGCCAAGAACGGGACAGGGAAGCTTTCTTT. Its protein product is CASSQERDREAFF.

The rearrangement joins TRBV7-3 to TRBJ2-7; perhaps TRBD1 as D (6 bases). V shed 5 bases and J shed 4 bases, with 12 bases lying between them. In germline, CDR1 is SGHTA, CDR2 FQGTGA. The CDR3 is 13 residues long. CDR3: CASSRQAGYEQYF. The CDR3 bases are TGTGCCAGCAGCCGACAGGCTGGATACGAGCAGTACTTC.

This CDR3 is CASSMGQGGPYGYTF. In DNA form, the CDR3 reads TGTGCCAGCAGCATGGGACAGGGGGGTCCCTATGGCTACACCTTC. The chain carries TRBV7-9 and TRBJ1-2; 11 bases align to TRBD1. Germline values: CDR1 SEHNR, CDR2 FQNEAQ (reference sequence). V trimming: 5 bases; J trimming: 4 bases; junction bases outside the gene matches: 6. The CDR3 runs 15 residues.

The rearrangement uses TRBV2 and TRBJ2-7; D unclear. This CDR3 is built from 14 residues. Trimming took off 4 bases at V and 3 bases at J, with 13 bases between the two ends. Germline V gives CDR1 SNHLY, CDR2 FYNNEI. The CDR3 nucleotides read TGTGCCAGCAGTGGAGGCAACTACGACTACGAGCAGTACTTC. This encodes CASSGGNYDYEQYF.

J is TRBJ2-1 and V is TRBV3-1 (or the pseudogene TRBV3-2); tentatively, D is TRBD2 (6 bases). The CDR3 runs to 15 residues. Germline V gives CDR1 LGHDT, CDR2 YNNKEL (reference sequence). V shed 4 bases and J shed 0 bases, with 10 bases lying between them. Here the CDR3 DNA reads TGTGCCAGCAGCCCGTTCGGGAGCTCCTACAATGAGCAGTTCTTC. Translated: CASSPFGSSYNEQFF.